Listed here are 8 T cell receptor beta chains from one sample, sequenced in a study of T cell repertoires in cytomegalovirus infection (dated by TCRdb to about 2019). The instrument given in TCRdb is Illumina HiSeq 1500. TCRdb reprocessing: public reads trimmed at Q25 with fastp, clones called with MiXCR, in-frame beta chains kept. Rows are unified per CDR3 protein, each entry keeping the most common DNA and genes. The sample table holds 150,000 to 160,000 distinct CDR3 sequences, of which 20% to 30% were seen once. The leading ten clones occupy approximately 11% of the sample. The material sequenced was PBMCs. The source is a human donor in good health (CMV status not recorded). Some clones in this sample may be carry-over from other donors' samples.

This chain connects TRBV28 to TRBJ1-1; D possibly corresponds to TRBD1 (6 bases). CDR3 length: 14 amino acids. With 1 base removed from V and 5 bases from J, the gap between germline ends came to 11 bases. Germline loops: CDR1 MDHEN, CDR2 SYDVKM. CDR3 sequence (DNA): TGTGCCAGCAGTTTATACCAGGGGAGGACTGAAGCTTTCTTT. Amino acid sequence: CASSLYQGRTEAFF.

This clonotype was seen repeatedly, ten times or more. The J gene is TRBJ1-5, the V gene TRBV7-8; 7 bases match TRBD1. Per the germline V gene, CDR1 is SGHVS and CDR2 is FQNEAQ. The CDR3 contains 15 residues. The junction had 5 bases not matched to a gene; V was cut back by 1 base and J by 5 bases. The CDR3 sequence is CASSLDRQGYQPQHF. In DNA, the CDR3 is TGTGCCAGCAGCTTAGACAGACAGGGCTATCAGCCCCAGCATTTT.

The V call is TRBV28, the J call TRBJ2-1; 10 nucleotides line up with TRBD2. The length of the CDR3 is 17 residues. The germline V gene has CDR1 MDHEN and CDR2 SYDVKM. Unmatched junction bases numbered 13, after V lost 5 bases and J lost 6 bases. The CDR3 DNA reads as TGTGCCAGCAGTCCCCCAGCGGGGGGGGGAACTTTCAATGAGCAGTTCTTC. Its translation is CASSPPAGGGTFNEQFF.

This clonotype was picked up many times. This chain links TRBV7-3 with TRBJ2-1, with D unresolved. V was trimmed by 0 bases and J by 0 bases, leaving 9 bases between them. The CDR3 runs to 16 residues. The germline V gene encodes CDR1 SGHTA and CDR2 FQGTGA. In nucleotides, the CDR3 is TGTGCCAGCAGCTTAACTCCGGAAACCTCCTACAATGAGCAGTTCTTC. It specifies CASSLTPETSYNEQFF.

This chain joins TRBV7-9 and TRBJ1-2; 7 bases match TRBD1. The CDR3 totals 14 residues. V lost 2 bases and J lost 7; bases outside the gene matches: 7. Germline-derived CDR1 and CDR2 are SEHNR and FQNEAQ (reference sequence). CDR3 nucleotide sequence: TGTGCCAGCAGCTTAACGGACAGGTTGTTTGGCTACACCTTC. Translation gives CASSLTDRLFGYTF.

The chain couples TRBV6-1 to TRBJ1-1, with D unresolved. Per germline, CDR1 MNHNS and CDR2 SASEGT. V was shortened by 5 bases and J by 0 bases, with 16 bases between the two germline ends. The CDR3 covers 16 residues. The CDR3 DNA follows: TGTGCCAGCAGTCCTTCCGGGCAGCTCATGAACACTGAAGCTTTCTTT. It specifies CASSPSGQLMNTEAFF.

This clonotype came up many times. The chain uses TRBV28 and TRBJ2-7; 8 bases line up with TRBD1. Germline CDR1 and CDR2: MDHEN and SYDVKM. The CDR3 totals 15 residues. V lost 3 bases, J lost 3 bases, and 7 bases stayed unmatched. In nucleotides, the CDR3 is TGTGCCAGCAGTTTCGGGGGACAGGCCGACTACGAGCAGTACTTC. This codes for CASSFGGQADYEQYF.

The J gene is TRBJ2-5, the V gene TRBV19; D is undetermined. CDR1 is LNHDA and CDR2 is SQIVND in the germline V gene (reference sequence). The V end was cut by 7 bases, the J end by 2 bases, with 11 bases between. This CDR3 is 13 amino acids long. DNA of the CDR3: TGTGCCAGTACCCCCCGTGGGCAAGAGACCCAGTACTTC. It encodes CASTPRGQETQYF.